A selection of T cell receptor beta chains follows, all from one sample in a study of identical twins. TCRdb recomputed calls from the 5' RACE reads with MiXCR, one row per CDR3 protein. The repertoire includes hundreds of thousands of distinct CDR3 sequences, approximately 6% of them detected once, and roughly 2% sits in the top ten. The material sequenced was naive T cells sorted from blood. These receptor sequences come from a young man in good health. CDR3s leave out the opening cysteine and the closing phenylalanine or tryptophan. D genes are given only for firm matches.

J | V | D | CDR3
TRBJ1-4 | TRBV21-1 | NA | ASSPIWGLGEKLF
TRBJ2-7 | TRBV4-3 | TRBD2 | ASSQEGRESSYEQY
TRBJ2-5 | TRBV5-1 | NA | ASSSPQGPQETQY
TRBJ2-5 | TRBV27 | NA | ASSFSEGKTQY
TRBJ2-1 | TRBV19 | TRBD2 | ASSTDLSRGRGNEQF
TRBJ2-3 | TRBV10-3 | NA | AISEPGLLDTQY
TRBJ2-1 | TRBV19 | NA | ASSIGRGTEQF
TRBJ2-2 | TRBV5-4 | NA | ASSRSGLSGTGELF
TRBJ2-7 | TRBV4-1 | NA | ASSQDLAGWAYEQY
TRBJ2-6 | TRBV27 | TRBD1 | ASSLDRGFAGANVLT
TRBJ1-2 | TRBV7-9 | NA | ASSLPPVANYGYT
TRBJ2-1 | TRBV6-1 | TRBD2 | ASRVAGELYNEQF
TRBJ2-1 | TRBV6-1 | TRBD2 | ASSGGTSAYYNEQF
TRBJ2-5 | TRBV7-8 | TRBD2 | ASSPRGSGTGETQY
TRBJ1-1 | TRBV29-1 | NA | SVLDRGASTEAF
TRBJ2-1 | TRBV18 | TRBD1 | ASSPPRDRGVDNEQF
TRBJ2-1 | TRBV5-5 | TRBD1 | ASSFVDSGTAHNEQF
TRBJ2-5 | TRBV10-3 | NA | ATRTPRTQETQY
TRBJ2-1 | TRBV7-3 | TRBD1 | ASSYGTGRKDEQF
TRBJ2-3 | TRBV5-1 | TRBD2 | ASSLETSGRGTDTQY
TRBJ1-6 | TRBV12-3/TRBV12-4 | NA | ASSLGAAYNSPLH
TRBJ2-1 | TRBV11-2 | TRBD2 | ASSRRLAGTRFYNEQF
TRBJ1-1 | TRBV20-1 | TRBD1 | SARVPGQVSEAF
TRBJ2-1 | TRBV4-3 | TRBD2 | ASSQDWTRTYNEQF
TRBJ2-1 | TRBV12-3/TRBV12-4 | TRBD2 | ASSFSGKGDEQF
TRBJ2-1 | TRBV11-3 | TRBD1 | ASSLVTGGGSYNEQF
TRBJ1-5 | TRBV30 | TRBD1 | AWNRGQIDQPQH
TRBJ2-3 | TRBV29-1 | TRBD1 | SVVDRGSTDTQY
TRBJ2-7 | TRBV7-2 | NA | ASSFLHSTYEQY
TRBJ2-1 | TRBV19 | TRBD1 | ASTPRGLYYNEQF
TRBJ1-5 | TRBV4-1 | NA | ASSPIPDGRHSNQPQH
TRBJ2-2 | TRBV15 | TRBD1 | ATSRGQGAQNTGELF
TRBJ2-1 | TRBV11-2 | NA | ASSLHSRRDGEQF
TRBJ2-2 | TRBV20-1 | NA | SARGLGRQNTGELF